This T cell receptor (beta chain) comes out of a study of OX40 agonist ivuxolimab in advanced cancers. In the study overall: Patients in dose escalation had liver, melanoma, kidney or head and neck cancers. Regarding the study as a whole: Both blood CD4+ and CD8+ T cells showed clonal growth by week 6 at 0.1 to 3.0 mg/kg. Among patients with partial responses at 0.1-3.0 mg/kg, clonal expansion was among the lowest.

Using immunoSEQ multiplex PCR, the repertoire was profiled, and TCRdb retains in-frame clones only, with some absent. The sample records tens of thousands of clones, roughly nine tenths being singletons. Patients with a history of autoimmune disease or on systemic immunosuppression were excluded. The germline gives CDR1 SQVTM, CDR2 ANQGSEA. The germline V and J ends were trimmed by 5 bases and 7 bases, with 14 bases remaining between them. The CDR3 sequence is 13 residues long. On this clone itself: What it recognizes is unknown.

This receptor was obtained from an adult with an advanced solid tumor such as melanoma, head and neck, liver or kidney cancer. The sequencing here drew on CD4+ or CD8+ T cells sorted from blood, taken in a trial of the OX40 agonist ivuxolimab. The genes are TRBV29-1 and TRBJ2-2; no definite D call. CDR3 DNA: TGCAGCGTTACTCGCGGAGTCGGCGGGGAGCTGTTTTTT. This gives the protein CSVTRGVGGELFF.